This T cell receptor (beta chain) was documented in a study of T cells in Graves' hyperthyroidism and ophthalmopathy. Findings of the study overall: Researchers found most expanded thyroid clonotypes above 0.001 in blood as well.

This clonotype was recorded at least ten times. Its antigen is unknown. Every diagnosis used clinical symptoms, serum thyroxine and TRAb, thyroid ultrasound and orbital computed tomography. PBMCs were collected from an approximately 9.2 ml volume of fresh peripheral blood. Amplification targeted TCR beta CDR3 regions from RNA transcripts. The TCR CDR3 was amplified in a first-round RT-PCR using the HTBI primer set. One entry per CDR3 protein results from TCRdb running MiXCR on the multiplex PCR reads. This table holds fewer than 500,000 distinct CDR3 sequences, 13% found once. Trimming cost V 1 base and J 5 bases, with 24 bases left between them. This CDR3 is 19 amino acids long. Germline V gene data show CDR1 as SGHAT and CDR2 as FQDESV (reference sequence).

The V and J genes are TRBV11-1 and TRBJ2-1, with D perhaps TRBD1 (5 bases). The specimen sequenced was blood. The source of this sequence is a man aged 25 to 40 with Graves' hyperthyroidism that later progressed to Graves' ophthalmopathy. CDR3 sequence: CASSLGLRKKPGHDNEQFF. In DNA, the CDR3 is TGTGCCAGCAGCTTAGGCTTACGGAAAAAACCCGGACATGACAATGAGCAGTTCTTC.